Listed below are T cell receptor beta chains from one sample, sequenced in a study of spatial heterogeneity in lung cancer. Each CDR3 protein gets one entry after TCRdb re-called the 5' RACE reads with MiXCR. The sample holds about 33,000 distinct CDR3 sequences, 8% to 13% seen once. The input for sequencing was PBMCs, taken at follow-up. All receptors come from a female donor with early-stage non-small cell lung cancer. Both conserved end residues are part of each CDR3. A D gene is named only where the DNA matches it firmly. Not every row has a clone size; where given, it reads once, few, many or a size class.

clone_size,j_call,v_call,d_call,cdr3_nt,cdr3_aa
many,TRBJ1-5,TRBV11-2,NA,TGTGCCAGCAGCAGGGACGGAAGCAATCAGCCCCAGCATTTT,CASSRDGSNQPQHF
few,TRBJ2-3,TRBV2,TRBD1,TGTGCCAGCACTCTGAGGGACAGGAAGGACACAGATACGCAGTATTTT,CASTLRDRKDTDTQYF
few,TRBJ2-2,TRBV6-5,TRBD1,TGTGCCAGCAGACAGGGGGCCGGCGGGGAGCTGTTTTTT,CASRQGAGGELFF
NA,TRBJ2-1,TRBV20-1,TRBD2,TGCAGTGCACGTACTAGCGGACCGAACAATGAGCAGTTCTTC,CSARTSGPNNEQFF
many,TRBJ2-1,TRBV6-5,NA,TGTGCCAGCAGCCTGGGGGGGCCAGGAGGCAATGAGCAGTTCTTC,CASSLGGPGGNEQFF
NA,TRBJ1-1,TRBV3-1,NA,TGTGCCAGCAGCCAAGATCGGCTCACTGAAGCTTTCTTT,CASSQDRLTEAFF
many,TRBJ2-3,TRBV4-1,NA,TGCGCCAGCAGCAAATTGGGGTTGGGCACAGATACGCAGTATTTT,CASSKLGLGTDTQYF
many,TRBJ1-2,TRBV2,NA,TGTGCCAGACCTTCTGGCCCCGCTAACTATGGCTACACCTTC,CARPSGPANYGYTF
many,TRBJ2-7,TRBV7-8,NA,TGTGCCAGCAGCTCCGGACAGACCTACGAGCAGTACTTC,CASSSGQTYEQYF
many,TRBJ1-4,TRBV27,NA,TGTGCCAGCAGTTTATCTTTAAGGGGGGGAAAACTGTTTTTT,CASSLSLRGGKLFF
many,TRBJ2-2,TRBV27,TRBD1,TGTGCCAGCAGTCCCCGACAGGGTCTGGCCGGGGAGCTGTTTTTT,CASSPRQGLAGELFF
few,TRBJ1-1,TRBV30,NA,TGTGCCTGGAGTGTAAAAGGGTCCGAAGCTTTCTTT,CAWSVKGSEAFF
NA,TRBJ2-1,TRBV5-1,NA,TGCGCCAGCAGCATTACTAGAAACAATGAGCAGTTCTTC,CASSITRNNEQFF
NA,TRBJ2-1,TRBV7-9,NA,TGTGCCAGCAGCCCACCCGGACCGGGCGTGGTGGAGCAGTTCTTC,CASSPPGPGVVEQFF
NA,TRBJ2-3,TRBV18,TRBD2,TGTGCCAGCTCACCATTAGGAGCGGGGAGCACAGATACGCAGTATTTT,CASSPLGAGSTDTQYF
many,TRBJ2-7,TRBV6-2/TRBV6-3,NA,TGTGCCAGCAGCCGCCTCGGACAAGGGAACTACGAGCAGTACTTC,CASSRLGQGNYEQYF
few,TRBJ1-1,TRBV12-3/TRBV12-4,NA,TGTGCCAGCAGTTTTGACGGGCCCACTGAAGCTTTCTTT,CASSFDGPTEAFF
NA,TRBJ2-3,TRBV7-6,NA,TGTGCCAGCAGCTTAGCTGCAGGGTTGGATACGCAGTATTTT,CASSLAAGLDTQYF